One and the same sample provided the 18 T cell receptor beta chains below, sequenced in a study of cytomegalovirus exposure and HLA in healthy donors. Amplification used 60 Vbeta primers and 13 Jbeta primers. The protocol was immunoSEQ multiplex PCR, while the TCRdb copy is restricted to in-frame clones and leaves out a portion. This sample has about 200,000 clones, with around 83% found just once. Material: PBMCs. The receptors derive from a middle-aged man in good health and CMV-seropositive.

The rearrangement links TRBV7-9 to TRBJ2-7; 7 bases are a match to TRBD1. This CDR3 has 14 residues. The junction had 7 bases not matched to a gene; V was cut back by 4 bases and J by 4 bases. Per the germline V gene, CDR1 is SEHNR and CDR2 is FQNEAQ (reference sequence). The CDR3 region has the DNA TGTGCCAGCAGCTCCCCGGACAGGCCATACGAGCAGTACTTC. Its translation: CASSSPDRPYEQYF.

This chain links TRBV19 with TRBJ2-1, with 7 bases matching TRBD1. Looked up from germline, CDR1 is LNHDA and CDR2 is SQIVND (reference sequence). The length of the CDR3 is 15 residues. Germline trimming cut 4 bases from V and 5 bases from J; bases unmatched to any gene: 8. CDR3 sequence (DNA): TGTGCCAGTAGTAGGTTGGGCGACAGGGACAATGAGCAGTTCTTC. As protein: CASSRLGDRDNEQFF.

The chain links TRBV6-5 to TRBJ2-1, with 8 bases lining up with TRBD2. The CDR3 is 14 amino acids. The ends lost 6 bases at V and 7 bases at J; junction bases unmatched: 8. Germline V gives CDR1 MNHEY, CDR2 SVGAGI. CDR3 sequence: CASRAREVANEQFF. CDR3 in DNA: TGTGCCAGCAGGGCGCGGGAGGTTGCGAATGAGCAGTTCTTC.

The V call is TRBV19, the J call TRBJ1-1; D call uncertain. The V gene's germline CDR1 is LNHDA and CDR2 SQIVND (reference sequence). The germline V and J ends were trimmed by 3 bases and 5 bases, with 7 bases remaining between them. CDR3 length equals 12 residues. The CDR3 DNA reads TGTGCCAGTAGTATGGCCGTGACTGAAGCTTTCTTT. Protein: CASSMAVTEAFF.

The chain employs TRBV2 and TRBJ2-3, with 11 bases fitting TRBD2. The CDR3 contains 20 residues. The V segment lost 7 bases and the J segment 6 bases; nucleotides outside the gene matches: 24. The germline V gene encodes CDR1 SNHLY and CDR2 FYNNEI. The CDR3 spells CASISPRGTSGSGATDTQYF. DNA for the CDR3: TGTGCCAGCATCTCTCCAAGGGGAACTAGCGGGAGTGGAGCCACCGATACGCAGTATTTT. Full variable domain (rest looked up from reference TRBV2 and TRBJ2-3): EPEVTQTPSHQVTQMGQEVILRCVPISNHLYFYWYRQILGQKVEFLVSFYNNEISEKSEIFDDQFSVERPDGSNFTLKIRSTKLEDSAMYFCASISPRGTSGSGATDTQYFGPGTRLTVL.

V gene TRBV7-2 combines with J gene TRBJ2-2; 9 bases fit TRBD2. The CDR3 consists of 16 residues. The trim removed 8 bases at V and 7 bases at J, leaving 14 bases unmatched. Germline V gives CDR1 SGHTA, CDR2 FQGNSA. The chain's CDR3 is CASGSWAGGSGGELFF. CDR3 bases: TGTGCCAGCGGGTCATGGGCGGGAGGGTCGGGCGGGGAGCTGTTTTTT.

The genes are TRBV4-3 and TRBJ2-5, with D possibly being TRBD1 (6 bases). Germline loops: CDR1 LGHNA, CDR2 YSLEER. The CDR3 runs 17 residues. Trimming shortened V by 3 bases and J by 5 bases, and 22 bases separated the two germline ends. CDR3 coding DNA: TGCGCCAGCAGCCAGAATTCACAGGGATACCTTCGGGAGACCCAGTACTTC. Its protein product is CASSQNSQGYLRETQYF.

The V call is TRBV18, the J call TRBJ1-1, with a possible D match to TRBD1 (6 bases). The CDR3 consists of 13 residues. The germline CDR1 and CDR2 sequences are KGHSH and LQKENI. Deletions cut 3 bases from V and 2 bases from J, with 7 bases between. The CDR3 DNA follows: TGTGCCAGCTCACCGGGACACAACACTGAAGCTTTCTTT. Translation: CASSPGHNTEAFF. The variable domain in full, with the rest retrieved from reference TRBV18 and TRBJ1-1, is NAGVMQNPRHLVRRRGQEARLRCSPMKGHSHVYWYRQLPEEGLKFMVYLQKENIIDESGMPKERFSAEFPKEGPSILRIQQVVRGDSAAYFCASSPGHNTEAFFGQGTRLTVV.

V usage is TRBV7-9 and J usage is TRBJ2-1; 14 bases agree with TRBD2. This CDR3 comprises 17 residues. With 4 bases clipped from V and 4 bases from J, the junction kept 6 bases outside the gene matches. Germline CDR1 is SEHNR and CDR2 is FQNEAQ (reference sequence). As DNA, the CDR3 is TGTGCCAGCAGCTCGGGACTAGCGGGAGTGGGGTACAATGAGCAGTTCTTC. Translated, it gives CASSSGLAGVGYNEQFF.

The rearrangement joins TRBV4-1 to TRBJ2-7; 8 bases map to TRBD1. Germline V gene lookup returns CDR1 MGHRA and CDR2 YSYEKL. The CDR3 length is 16 residues. Unmatched junction bases numbered 9, after V lost 3 bases and J lost 2 bases. The CDR3 loop is CASSQTPGQVAYEQYF. CDR3 coding DNA: TGCGCCAGCAGCCAGACTCCGGGACAGGTAGCCTACGAGCAGTACTTC.

The chain has TRBV18 and TRBJ2-1; D gene unclear. Germline V CDR1 and CDR2: KGHSH, LQKENI. This CDR3 region has 15 residues. The V end lost 6 bases, the J end lost 8 bases, and 20 bases lay between the germline ends. CDR3 residues: CASSPEGYAGYEQFF. The CDR3 coding sequence is TGTGCCAGCTCGCCGGAAGGTTACGCCGGGTATGAGCAGTTCTTC.

The chain carries TRBV5-4 and TRBJ1-1; D perhaps matches TRBD1 (6 bases). This CDR3 is built from 13 residues. The germline V and J ends were trimmed by 0 bases and 5 bases, with 8 bases remaining between them. The V gene's germline CDR1 is SGHNT and CDR2 YYREEE (reference sequence). CDR3: CASSLDRATEAFF. The CDR3 bases are TGTGCCAGCAGCTTGGACAGGGCAACTGAAGCTTTCTTT.

The chain recombines TRBV9 with TRBJ2-7; 9 nucleotides line up with TRBD2. Trimming at V came to 2 bases and at J to 2 bases, leaving 8 bases not matched to a gene. The CDR3 has 16 residues. Per the germline V gene, CDR1 is SGDLS and CDR2 is YYNGEE. DNA for the CDR3: TGTGCCAGCAGCGTCTTGGCGGGAGGGCTCCCCTACGAGCAGTACTTC. It is translated as CASSVLAGGLPYEQYF.

The gene calls are TRBV25-1 and TRBJ2-1; 7 bases line up with TRBD2. The J segment lost 9 bases and the V segment lost 7 bases, leaving 12 bases of the junction unmatched. Germline V gene sequence: CDR1 MGHDK, CDR2 SYGVNS. CDR3 length equals 14 residues. CDR3 loop: CASTWTSSIGEQFF. CDR3 DNA sequence: TGTGCCAGCACCTGGACTAGTTCCATCGGTGAGCAGTTCTTC.

This chain connects TRBV7-2 to TRBJ2-7; 7 bases match TRBD1. CDR3 size: 13 residues. From germline, CDR1 is SGHTA and CDR2 FQGNSA. With 4 bases clipped from V and 6 bases from J, the junction kept 6 bases outside the gene matches. The CDR3 nucleotides are TGTGCCAGCAGCTCCCAGACAGGGATCGAGCAGTACTTC. The encoded protein is CASSSQTGIEQYF.

The rearrangement joins TRBV11-2 to TRBJ2-3, with 10 bases aligning to TRBD2. The CDR3 covers 16 residues. Germline values: CDR1 SGHAT, CDR2 FQNNGV. Losses at the gene ends were 5 bases for V and 0 bases for J; bases not matched to a gene: 5. The DNA of the CDR3 is TGTGCCAGCAGCCTGCTGACTAGCGGGAGCACAGATACGCAGTATTTT. The encoded protein is CASSLLTSGSTDTQYF.

V and J are TRBV11-3 and TRBJ1-1, with TRBD1 as a possible D gene (5 bases). V lost 1 base and J lost 1, with 7 bases in between. The CDR3 is made up of 14 amino acids. Germline assignment: CDR1 SGHNT and CDR2 YENEEA. The CDR3 bases are TGTGCCAGCAGCTTAGGCAGGGCGAACACTGAAGCTTTCTTT. It yields the protein CASSLGRANTEAFF.

This clone was detected only once. V gene TRBV28 combines with J gene TRBJ1-4; TRBD1 agrees at 8 bases. With V trimmed by 4 bases and J by 8 bases, 6 bases remained unmatched. Looked up from germline, CDR1 is MDHEN and CDR2 is SYDVKM. CDR3 length equals 14 residues. In nucleotides, the CDR3 is TGTGCCAGCAGTTCACAGGGGGTTGGGGAAAAACTGTTTTTT. Protein sequence: CASSSQGVGEKLFF. Complete variable domain (other parts from reference TRBV28 and TRBJ1-4): DVKVTQSSRYLVKRTGEKVFLECVQDMDHENMFWYRQDPGLGLRLIYFSYDVKMKEKGDIPEGYSVSREKKERFSLILESASTNQTSMYLCASSSQGVGEKLFFGSGTQLSVL.